The sequence of this T cell receptor beta chain was determined in a study of T cells after yellow fever vaccination. General observations from the study: One caveat is that FACS-sorted repertoires could contain abundant clonotypes contaminating from the bulk population.

The CDR3 consists of 14 residues. V gave up 2 bases and J gave up 1 base, with 8 bases separating them. Germline lookup yields CDR1 LNHDA and CDR2 SQIVND (reference sequence). Notes on this clonotype: Its cognate antigen is unknown.

For TCR, cDNA came from 5'RACE template switching, which added a universal primer site and UMIs. TCRdb re-called the 5' RACE reads through MiXCR, storing one row per CDR3 protein. The data hold some 320,000 distinct CDR3 sequences, with around 4.3% observed a single time. The origin of this receptor is a young man who received the YFV17D yellow fever vaccine. This chain connects TRBV19 to TRBJ1-1; the D is unclear. The sample in question was PBMCs, obtained 15 days after the yellow fever booster vaccination. In nucleotides, the CDR3 is TGTGCCAGTAGTATATCGCCGTCGAACACTGAAGCTTTCTTT. Its protein is CASSISPSNTEAFF.